The rows below give T cell receptor beta chains drawn from one sample of a study of human T cells and chemical hapten exposure. TCRdb recomputed calls from the RACE reads with MiXCR, one row per CDR3 protein. The repertoire consists of more than 250,000 distinct CDR3 sequences, with roughly 8.9% occurring once and the leading ten covering 2% to 3%. Sequencing was performed on whole blood, taken in connection with sensitization to the hapten diphenylcyclopropenone (DPC). The origin of the receptors is a middle-aged woman with alopecia areata. Some clones in this sample may be carry-over from other donors' samples. CDR3s include the opening cysteine and the closing phenylalanine or tryptophan. Each record gives: clone size, V gene, D gene, J gene, CDR3 DNA, CDR3 protein. D genes are given only for firm matches. Clone size, where shown, is once, few, many, or a class for clones that have expanded.

size: -; V: TRBV6-6; D: TRBD1; J: TRBJ2-1; DNA: TGTGCCAGCAGTAAGGGGGACAGTCCTGAGCAGTTCTTC; CDR3: CASSKGDSPEQFF
size: -; V: TRBV20-1; D: TRBD2; J: TRBJ2-5; DNA: TGCAGTGCTAGTCAACTAGCGACCCAAGAGACCCAGTACTTC; CDR3: CSASQLATQETQYF
size: -; V: TRBV5-5; D: -; J: TRBJ1-6; DNA: TGTGCCAGTAACAGGGATGGAAATTCACCCCTCCACTTT; CDR3: CASNRDGNSPLHF
size: few; V: TRBV9; D: TRBD2; J: TRBJ2-1; DNA: TGTGCCAGCAGCGTAGGGTCCGGGCTAGCGGGGCAAGAGCAGTTCTTC; CDR3: CASSVGSGLAGQEQFF
size: few; V: TRBV4-2; D: -; J: TRBJ1-2; DNA: TGTGCCAGCAGCCCGGAAGGGGGGTCGGCGGACTTCTATGGCTACACCTTC; CDR3: CASSPEGGSADFYGYTF
size: -; V: TRBV27; D: TRBD1; J: TRBJ2-1; DNA: TGTGCCAGCAATCCGGGACAGGTCTACAATGAGCAGTTCTTC; CDR3: CASNPGQVYNEQFF
size: -; V: TRBV5-1; D: TRBD1; J: TRBJ2-1; DNA: TGCGCCAGCAGTCCATACGGGACAGGGTATGTCAATGAGCAGTTCTTC; CDR3: CASSPYGTGYVNEQFF
size: few; V: TRBV6-2/TRBV6-3; D: -; J: TRBJ2-5; DNA: TGTGCCAGCAGCCCTGACAGGACCCCAGAGACCCAGTACTTC; CDR3: CASSPDRTPETQYF
size: few; V: TRBV12-3/TRBV12-4; D: TRBD2; J: TRBJ2-5; DNA: TGTGCCAGCAGTTCACAACTAGCGGGAGGGCCCGGGGAGACCCAGTACTTC; CDR3: CASSSQLAGGPGETQYF
size: few; V: TRBV6-5; D: TRBD2; J: TRBJ2-7; DNA: TGTGCCAGCAGTTACGGGGGCGGGAGGGGCAACGAGCAGTACTTC; CDR3: CASSYGGGRGNEQYF
size: -; V: TRBV30; D: TRBD1; J: TRBJ1-3; DNA: TGTGCCTGGATATCGAGCAGGGGGCCATACACCATATATTTT; CDR3: CAWISSRGPYTIYF
size: many; V: TRBV11-2; D: -; J: TRBJ2-1; DNA: TGTGCCAGCAGCTTAGAAGGCTACAATGAGCAGTTCTTC; CDR3: CASSLEGYNEQFF
size: few; V: TRBV29-1; D: -; J: TRBJ2-5; DNA: TGCAGCGCTAGCAGGGGAGAGGAGACCCAGTACTTC; CDR3: CSASRGEETQYF
size: many; V: TRBV5-1; D: -; J: TRBJ2-1; DNA: TGCGCCAGCAGCCCGGGGGCCGCCTCCTACAATGAGCAGTTCTTC; CDR3: CASSPGAASYNEQFF
size: -; V: TRBV6-2/TRBV6-3; D: -; J: TRBJ2-1; DNA: TGTGCCAGCACCCTCCGGGACCACAATGAGCAGTTCTTC; CDR3: CASTLRDHNEQFF
size: few; V: TRBV7-2; D: TRBD2; J: TRBJ2-1; DNA: TGTGCCAGCAGCCGCGGGGGAACTACTGAGCAGTTCTTC; CDR3: CASSRGGTTEQFF
size: -; V: TRBV5-5; D: -; J: TRBJ2-7; DNA: TGTGCCAGCAGCTTGAGAAGGGCGAGTGGGACCTACTCCTACGAGCAGTACTTC; CDR3: CASSLRRASGTYSYEQYF
size: -; V: TRBV5-6; D: -; J: TRBJ2-1; DNA: TGTGCCAGCAGCGGAGTAGCCTACAATGAGCAGTTCTTC; CDR3: CASSGVAYNEQFF
size: -; V: TRBV27; D: -; J: TRBJ2-2; DNA: TGTGCCAGCAGTTCATACAGAGGGTCGAACACCGGGGAGCTGTTTTTT; CDR3: CASSSYRGSNTGELFF
size: few; V: TRBV28; D: -; J: TRBJ2-7; DNA: TGTGCCAGCAGCTGGAGGGGGGAGGAGCAGTACTTC; CDR3: CASSWRGEEQYF
size: many; V: TRBV7-2; D: TRBD2; J: TRBJ2-3; DNA: TGTGCCAGCAGCTTGACCCGGACTAGCTCCGATACGCAGTATTTT; CDR3: CASSLTRTSSDTQYF
size: -; V: TRBV6-2/TRBV6-3; D: -; J: TRBJ2-2; DNA: TGTGCCAGCGCCACCACTCAGAAGACCGGGGAGCTGTTTTTT; CDR3: CASATTQKTGELFF
size: -; V: TRBV5-1; D: -; J: TRBJ1-1; DNA: TGCGCCAGCAGCTCATCAGACAGGTCGGTGAACACTGAAGCTTTCTTT; CDR3: CASSSSDRSVNTEAFF
size: few; V: TRBV6-2/TRBV6-3; D: -; J: TRBJ1-5; DNA: TGTGCCAGCAGTTACTCGGGCGGGGGCAGCAATCAGCCCCAGCATTTT; CDR3: CASSYSGGGSNQPQHF
size: few; V: TRBV28; D: -; J: TRBJ1-4; DNA: TGTGCCAGCAGATCCGACGTCTTAGAAAAACTGTTTTTT; CDR3: CASRSDVLEKLFF
size: few; V: TRBV11-2; D: -; J: TRBJ2-3; DNA: TGTGCCAGCAGCCTACGGCCGGGGGTCACAGATACGCAGTATTTT; CDR3: CASSLRPGVTDTQYF
size: many; V: TRBV6-2/TRBV6-3; D: -; J: TRBJ2-7; DNA: TGTGCCAGCAGTTACTCACGGGGGTGGTACGAGCAGTACTTC; CDR3: CASSYSRGWYEQYF
size: few; V: TRBV28; D: -; J: TRBJ2-3; DNA: TGTGCCAGCAGTGGCGGAAGTCTAGCGAGCACAGATACGCAGTATTTT; CDR3: CASSGGSLASTDTQYF
size: -; V: TRBV2; D: -; J: TRBJ2-7; DNA: TGTGCCAGCAGTCTCTTCGCCCAGGGCTACGAGCAGTACTTC; CDR3: CASSLFAQGYEQYF
size: -; V: TRBV20-1; D: TRBD1; J: TRBJ1-6; DNA: TGCAGTGCTCTCGTGGGACAGCCAAATTCACCCCTCCACTTT; CDR3: CSALVGQPNSPLHF
size: few; V: TRBV7-9; D: TRBD2; J: TRBJ2-3; DNA: TGTGCCAGCAGCCCGCCACTCGAGCGGGAGCCTCGCACAGATACGCAGTATTTT; CDR3: CASSPPLEREPRTDTQYF
size: few; V: TRBV28; D: -; J: TRBJ2-7; DNA: TGTGCCAGCAGTTTCTCCGGGGCGGACTTTTGGGGCGAGCAGTACTTC; CDR3: CASSFSGADFWGEQYF
size: -; V: TRBV6-1; D: TRBD1; J: TRBJ2-1; DNA: TGTGCCAGCGTAGTGGACAGGGGCTACAATGAGCAGTTCTTC; CDR3: CASVVDRGYNEQFF
size: many; V: TRBV4-2; D: TRBD1; J: TRBJ1-1; DNA: TGTGCCAGCAGCCGGGGGGACAGGAAGTACACTGAAGCTTTCTTT; CDR3: CASSRGDRKYTEAFF
size: few; V: TRBV6-2/TRBV6-3; D: TRBD1; J: TRBJ1-1; DNA: TGTGCCAGCACCCGGGACAGGGGGCCGGGGGGAGCTTTCTTT; CDR3: CASTRDRGPGGAFF
size: -; V: TRBV5-1; D: -; J: TRBJ1-3; DNA: TGCGCCAGCAGGGACAGCCGAAACACCATATATTTT; CDR3: CASRDSRNTIYF
size: few; V: TRBV3-1; D: TRBD2; J: TRBJ2-1; DNA: TGTGCCAGCAGACCCGGACTAGCGGGAATTGAGCAGTTCTTC; CDR3: CASRPGLAGIEQFF
size: few; V: TRBV20-1; D: -; J: TRBJ2-3; DNA: TGCAGTGCCTATCGCGGGGCTAGCGCTAGCACAGATACGCAGTATTTT; CDR3: CSAYRGASASTDTQYF
size: -; V: TRBV20-1; D: -; J: TRBJ1-2; DNA: TGCAGTGCTAGAGATCGAGAACGAGGAAGTCGCGGCTACACCTTC; CDR3: CSARDRERGSRGYTF
size: few; V: TRBV15; D: -; J: TRBJ1-1; DNA: TGTGCCACCAGCAGAGAACTGGCATCGCCTGAAGCTTTCTTT; CDR3: CATSRELASPEAFF
size: few; V: TRBV3-1; D: -; J: TRBJ2-1; DNA: TGTGCCAGCAGCTCCCGTGGAGAGTACTCCTACAATGAGCAGTTCTTC; CDR3: CASSSRGEYSYNEQFF
size: many; V: TRBV4-2; D: -; J: TRBJ2-7; DNA: TGTGCCAGCAGCCAAAGGGGCTCCTACGAGCAGTACTTC; CDR3: CASSQRGSYEQYF
size: few; V: TRBV20-1; D: -; J: TRBJ1-2; DNA: TGCAGTGCTAGAGAACCGGGTCTATCCGGGGCGTTTGGCTACACCTTC; CDR3: CSAREPGLSGAFGYTF
size: -; V: TRBV6-2/TRBV6-3; D: -; J: TRBJ2-7; DNA: TGTGCCAGCAGTTACCCGCTCGCTAGGACCTACGAGCAGTACTTC; CDR3: CASSYPLARTYEQYF
size: -; V: TRBV12-3/TRBV12-4; D: -; J: TRBJ2-5; DNA: TGTGCCAGCAGCCACCCCCCCCTACAAGAGACCCAGTACTTC; CDR3: CASSHPPLQETQYF